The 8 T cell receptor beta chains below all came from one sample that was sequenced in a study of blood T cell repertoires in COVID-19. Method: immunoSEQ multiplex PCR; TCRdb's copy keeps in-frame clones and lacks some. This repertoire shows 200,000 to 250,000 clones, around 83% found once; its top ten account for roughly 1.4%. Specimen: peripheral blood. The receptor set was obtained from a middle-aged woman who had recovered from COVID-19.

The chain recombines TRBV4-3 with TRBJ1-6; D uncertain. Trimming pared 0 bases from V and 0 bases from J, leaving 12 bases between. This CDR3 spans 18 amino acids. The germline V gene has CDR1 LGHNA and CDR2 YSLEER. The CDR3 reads CASSQEVGPSSYNSPLHF. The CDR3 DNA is TGCGCCAGCAGCCAAGAAGTGGGTCCTAGCTCCTATAATTCACCCCTCCACTTT.

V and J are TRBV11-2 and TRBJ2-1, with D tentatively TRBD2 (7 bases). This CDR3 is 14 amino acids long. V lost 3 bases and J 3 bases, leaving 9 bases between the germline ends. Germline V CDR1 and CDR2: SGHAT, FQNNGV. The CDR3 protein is CASSLGGLYNEQFF. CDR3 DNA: TGTGCCAGCAGCTTGGGGGGGCTCTACAATGAGCAGTTCTTC.

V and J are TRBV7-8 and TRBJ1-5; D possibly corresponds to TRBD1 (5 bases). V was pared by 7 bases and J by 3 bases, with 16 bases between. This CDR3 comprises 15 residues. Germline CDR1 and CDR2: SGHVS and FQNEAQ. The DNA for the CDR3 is TGTGCCAGCACCCCGTCGGACACTTACAATCAGCCCCAGCATTTT. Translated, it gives CASTPSDTYNQPQHF.

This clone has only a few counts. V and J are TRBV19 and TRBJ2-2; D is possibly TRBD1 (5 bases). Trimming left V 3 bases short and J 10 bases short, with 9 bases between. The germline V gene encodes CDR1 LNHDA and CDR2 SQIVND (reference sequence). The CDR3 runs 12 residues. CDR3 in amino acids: CASSILGAELFF. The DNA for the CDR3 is TGTGCCAGTAGTATTTTAGGGGCGGAGCTGTTTTTT.

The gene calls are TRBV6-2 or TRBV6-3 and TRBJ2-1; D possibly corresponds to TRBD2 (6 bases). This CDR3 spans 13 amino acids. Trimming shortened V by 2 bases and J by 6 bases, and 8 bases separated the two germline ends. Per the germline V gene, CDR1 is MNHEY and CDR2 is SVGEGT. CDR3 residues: CASSYAGSNEQFF. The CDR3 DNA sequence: TGTGCCAGCAGTTACGCGGGGTCCAATGAGCAGTTCTTC.

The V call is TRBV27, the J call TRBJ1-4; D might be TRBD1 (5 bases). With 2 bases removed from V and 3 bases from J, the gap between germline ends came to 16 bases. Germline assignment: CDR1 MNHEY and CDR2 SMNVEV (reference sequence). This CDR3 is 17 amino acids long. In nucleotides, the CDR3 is TGTGCCAGCAGTTTAGGTCCCCCTCGGGACTCTAATGAAAAACTGTTTTTT. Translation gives CASSLGPPRDSNEKLFF.

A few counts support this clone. In DNA form, the CDR3 reads TGTGCCAGCAGCCTCCCCGGCCAGGGGACGAACACCGGGGAGCTGTTTTTT. Translating gives CASSLPGQGTNTGELFF. This chain joins TRBV7-6 and TRBJ2-2, with D perhaps TRBD1 (6 bases). This CDR3 spans 17 amino acids. Germline-derived CDR1 and CDR2 are SGHVS and FNYEAQ. The ends were cut back, 5 bases at V and 0 bases at J, with 16 bases in the middle.

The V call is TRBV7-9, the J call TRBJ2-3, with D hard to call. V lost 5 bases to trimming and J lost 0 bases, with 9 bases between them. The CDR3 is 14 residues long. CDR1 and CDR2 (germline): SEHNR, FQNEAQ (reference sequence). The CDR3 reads CASSQSTSTDTQYF. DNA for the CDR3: TGTGCCAGCAGCCAATCAACTAGCACAGATACGCAGTATTTT. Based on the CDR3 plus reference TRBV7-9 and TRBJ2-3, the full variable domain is DTGVSQNPRHKITKRGQNVTFRCDPISEHNRLYWYRQTLGQGPEFLTYFQNEAQLEKSRLLSDRFSAERPKGSFSTLEIQRTEQGDSAMYLCASSQSTSTDTQYFGPGTRLTVL.